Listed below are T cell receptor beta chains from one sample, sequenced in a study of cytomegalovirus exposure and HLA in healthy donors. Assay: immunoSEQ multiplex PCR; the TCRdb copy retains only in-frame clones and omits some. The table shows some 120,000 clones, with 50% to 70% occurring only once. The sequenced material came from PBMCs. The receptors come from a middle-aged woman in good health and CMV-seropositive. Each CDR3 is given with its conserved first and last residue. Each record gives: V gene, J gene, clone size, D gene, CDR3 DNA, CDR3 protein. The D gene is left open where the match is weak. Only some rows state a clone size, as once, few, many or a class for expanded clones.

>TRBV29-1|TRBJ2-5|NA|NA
TGCAGCTGGCAGGGTGGGGAGACCCAGTACTTC
CSWQGGETQYF
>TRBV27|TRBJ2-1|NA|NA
TGTGCCAGCAGTTTGGCGGTAGCGAATGAGCAGTTCTTC
CASSLAVANEQFF
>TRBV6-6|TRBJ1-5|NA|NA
TGTGCCAGCAGTTCCGGGGGACGGCAGCCCCAGCATTTT
CASSSGGRQPQHF
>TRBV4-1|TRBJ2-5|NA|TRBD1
TGCGCCAGCAGCCCTCGAATTGGACAGGGCTCGGAGACCCAGTACTTC
CASSPRIGQGSETQYF
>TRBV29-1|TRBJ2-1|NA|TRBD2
TGCAGCGTTGAAGGTCTAGCGGAGGGCTCCTACAATGAGCAGTTCTTC
CSVEGLAEGSYNEQFF
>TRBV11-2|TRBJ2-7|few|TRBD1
TGTGCCAGCAGCGTGTCCGGGACAGGTTACGAGCAGTACTTC
CASSVSGTGYEQYF
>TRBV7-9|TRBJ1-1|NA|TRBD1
TGTGCCAGCAGCTTGACAGGGGCTGAAGCTTTCTTT
CASSLTGAEAFF
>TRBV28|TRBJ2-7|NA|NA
TGTGCCAGCAGTCCCCCCGAGGTCACGCAGTACTTC
CASSPPEVTQYF
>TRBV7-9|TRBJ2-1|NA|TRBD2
TGTTCCAGCAGCAACATGGGACTAGCGGACTACAATGAGCAGTTCTTC
CSSSNMGLADYNEQFF
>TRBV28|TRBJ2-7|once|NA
TGTGCCAGCAGTCCGTCTAAGTGGGGGGTAATATACGAGCAGTACTTC
CASSPSKWGVIYEQYF
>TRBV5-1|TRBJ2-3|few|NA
TGCGCCAGCAGCTTGGAAGGGGCGTGGGCAGATACGCAGTATTTT
CASSLEGAWADTQYF
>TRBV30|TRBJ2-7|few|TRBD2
TGTGCCTGGAAAGGGACTAGCGGGAGATACGAGCAGTACTTC
CAWKGTSGRYEQYF
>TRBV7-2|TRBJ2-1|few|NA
TGTGCCAGCAGCTTGGGGGCCAATGAGCAGTTCTTC
CASSLGANEQFF
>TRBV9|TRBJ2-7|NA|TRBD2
TGTGCCAGCAGCCCACAGACTAGCGGCAGGGTCGAGCAGTACTTC
CASSPQTSGRVEQYF
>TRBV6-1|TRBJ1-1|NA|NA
TGTGCCAGCAGGGAACAGACCGGGGTAGGGTGGGACACTGAAGCTTTCTTT
CASREQTGVGWDTEAFF
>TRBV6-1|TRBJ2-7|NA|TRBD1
TGTGCCAGCAGGCCCGGGACAGAGAGCGACGAGCAGTACTTC
CASRPGTESDEQYF
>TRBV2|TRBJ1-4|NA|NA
TGTGCCAGCAGTGGGGAGCAGGGGGAAAAACTGTTTTTT
CASSGEQGEKLFF
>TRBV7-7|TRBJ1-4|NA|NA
TGTGCCAGCCGGGGGATGGATGAAAAACTGTTTTTT
CASRGMDEKLFF
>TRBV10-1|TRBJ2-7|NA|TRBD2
TGCGCCAGCAGTCTGAGCGGGAGAACCTACGAGCAGTACTTC
CASSLSGRTYEQYF
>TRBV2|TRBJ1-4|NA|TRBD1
TGTGCCAGCAAGCGGACGGGGACAGTGTATGAAAAACTGTTTTTT
CASKRTGTVYEKLFF
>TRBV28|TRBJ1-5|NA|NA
TGTGCCAGCAGTAAACTTCAGGGGAAGGATCAGCCCCAGCATTTT
CASSKLQGKDQPQHF
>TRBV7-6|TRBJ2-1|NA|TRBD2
TGTGCCAGCAGCTTAGGGGGCGGACTAGCCTACAATGAGCAGTTCTTC
CASSLGGGLAYNEQFF
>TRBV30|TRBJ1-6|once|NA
TGTGCCTGGAGCACGGGACAAATCAATTCACCCCTCCACTTT
CAWSTGQINSPLHF
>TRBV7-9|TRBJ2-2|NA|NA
TGTGCCAGCAACCGCGACGGGGAGCTGTTTTTT
CASNRDGELFF
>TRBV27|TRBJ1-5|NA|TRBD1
TGTGCCAGCGGACGGAGGGGGACAGGGATGGGAGGTAGCAATCAGCCCCAGCATTTT
CASGRRGTGMGGSNQPQHF
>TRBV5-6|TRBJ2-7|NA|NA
TGTGCCAGCAGCCAAAGTCGTTACGAGCAGTACTTC
CASSQSRYEQYF
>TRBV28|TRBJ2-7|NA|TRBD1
TGTGCCAGCAGCTCTCCGGGACAGGGTCCTCACGAGCAGTACTTC
CASSSPGQGPHEQYF
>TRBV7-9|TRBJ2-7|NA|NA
TGTGCCAGCAGCTTAGCGCAGAACGAGCAGTACTTC
CASSLAQNEQYF
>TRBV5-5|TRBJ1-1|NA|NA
TGTGCCAGCAGCTTGGAAGTTTGGGGCGCAGGTCCACCTGAAGCTTTCTTT
CASSLEVWGAGPPEAFF
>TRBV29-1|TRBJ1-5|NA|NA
TGCAGCGTTGGGACAGATAGCAATCAGCCCCAGCATTTT
CSVGTDSNQPQHF
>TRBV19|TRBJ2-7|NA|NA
TGTGCCAGTAGTATAGCCCCAGGGACCTACGAGCAGTACTTC
CASSIAPGTYEQYF